These 10 T cell receptor beta chains were all obtained from the same sample, sequenced in a study. TCRdb used MiXCR to reprocess the RT-PCR reads, holding one entry per CDR3 protein. The sample shows thousands of distinct CDR3 sequences, 90% to 95% of them seen only once. Sequencing used memory CD4+ T cells from blood. These receptors all stem from a female donor in good health, serving as a healthy control.

Comment on this clonotype: This beta chain appears as a stray read in a library generated for alpha chains; its size is not informative. The V gene is TRBV6-1, the J gene TRBJ1-2; D is uncertain. The CDR3 runs to 13 residues. V shed 8 bases and J shed 3 bases, with 13 bases lying between them. The germline V gene has CDR1 MNHNS and CDR2 SASEGT. The CDR3 coding sequence is TGTGCCAGCCTGGGAAGGTTGGACTATGGCTACACCTTC. Its protein product is CASLGRLDYGYTF.

As to this clonotype: Within a library made for alpha chains, this beta chain is off target, and its count is uninformative. The chain links TRBV20-1 to TRBJ2-7; 9 nucleotides align to TRBD1. The germline V gene has CDR1 DFQATT and CDR2 SNEGSKA (reference sequence). The CDR3 totals 16 residues. Unmatched junction bases numbered 14, after V lost 3 bases and J lost 5 bases. In DNA, the CDR3 is TGCAGTGCTAGGGGAGCGCCGGGACAGGGTGGCCACGAGCAGTACTTC. Its protein is CSARGAPGQGGHEQYF.

There are a few counts of this clonotype. A library made for alpha chains picked up this beta chain off target, so its size means little. The rearrangement uses TRBV29-1 and TRBJ2-3; 9 bases map to TRBD2. Per germline, CDR1 SQVTM and CDR2 ANQGSEA. The CDR3 consists of 12 residues. Trimming at V came to 8 bases and at J to 3 bases, leaving 3 bases not matched to a gene. CDR3 nucleotides: TGCAGCACTGGACTAGCGACAGATACGCAGTATTTT. Residues: CSTGLATDTQYF.

As for this clonotype: This beta chain lies outside the target of a library built for alpha chains; its clone size means little. The gene calls are TRBV7-2 and TRBJ1-1, with D unresolved. This CDR3 spans 13 amino acids. The germline V gene has CDR1 SGHTA and CDR2 FQGNSA. V shed 3 bases and J shed 7 bases, with 12 bases lying between them. The CDR3 loop is CASSFEWFDEAFF. DNA of the CDR3: TGTGCCAGCAGCTTTGAGTGGTTTGATGAAGCTTTCTTT.

A note on this clonotype: This beta chain is a stray sequence in a library constructed for alpha chains; its clone size is not meaningful. The chain joins TRBV7-2 to TRBJ1-1; no clear D gene. The germline CDR1 and CDR2 sequences are SGHTA and FQGNSA. V lost 4 bases, J lost 1 base, and 10 bases lay in between. This CDR3 spans 14 amino acids. CDR3 nucleotides: TGTGCCAGCAGCTGGCAGGACGGGAACACTGAAGCTTTCTTT. Protein product: CASSWQDGNTEAFF.

On this clonotype: Since the library was made to target alpha chains, this beta chain is a stray read and its abundance is not meaningful. The CDR3 sequence: CASYSGQGVRETQYF. CDR3 DNA sequence: TGCGCCAGTTATTCCGGACAGGGTGTCCGAGAGACCCAGTACTTC. This chain connects TRBV5-1 to TRBJ2-5, with TRBD1 matching over 8 bases. Looked up from germline, CDR1 is SGHRS and CDR2 is YFSETQ. V was clipped by 8 bases and J by 4 bases; unmatched bases: 13. The CDR3 sequence is 15 residues long.

Of note for this clonotype: This beta chain represents an off-target read in a library built for alpha chains; its size is of limited meaning. The chain recombines TRBV11-2 with TRBJ2-1; 10 bases agree with TRBD2. Looked up from germline, CDR1 is SGHAT and CDR2 is FQNNGV. The CDR3 totals 18 residues. The V gene end was trimmed by 7 bases and the J gene end by 5 bases; junction bases not matched to a gene: 17. For the CDR3, the DNA is TGTGCCAGCATCATTAGAGGGGGGGCTAGCGGGAGAAACAATGAGCAGTTCTTC. Encoded protein: CASIIRGGASGRNNEQFF. Full variable domain (missing parts from reference TRBV11-2 and TRBJ2-1): EAGVAQSPRYKIIEKRQSVAFWCNPISGHATLYWYQQILGQGPKLLIQFQNNGVVDDSQLPKDRFSAERLKGVDSTLKIQPAKLEDSAVYLCASIIRGGASGRNNEQFFGPGTRLTVL.

Notes on this clonotype: This beta chain turned up in a library designed for alpha chains; as an off-target read, its abundance says little. This chain links TRBV12-3 or TRBV12-4 with TRBJ2-2; D gene ambiguous. The CDR3 extends over 12 amino acids. V was pared by 7 bases and J by 6 bases, with 9 bases between. The CDR3 nucleotides read TGTGCCAGCACCCCCGTATCCGGGGAGCTGTTTTTT. It translates to CASTPVSGELFF.

A note on this clonotype: The size of this beta chain means little, since it is a stray read in a library made for alpha chains. The chain uses TRBV10-3 and TRBJ1-1, with 7 bases identical to TRBD1. This CDR3 is 14 amino acids long. V trimming: 5 bases; J trimming: 3 bases; junction bases outside the gene matches: 6. Per the germline V gene, CDR1 is ENHRY and CDR2 is SYGVKD. The CDR3 DNA is TGTGCCATCAGTCGACAGGGTAGCGACACTGAAGCTTTCTTT. The encoded protein is CAISRQGSDTEAFF.

Turning to this clonotype: Because this beta chain is a stray read in a library intended to capture alpha chains, its abundance should not be given much weight. This sequence joins TRBV10-3 and TRBJ2-5; tentatively, D is TRBD2 (6 bases). Germline values: CDR1 ENHRY, CDR2 SYGVKD. V was cut by 6 bases and J by 1 base, with 12 bases left in between. CDR3 length equals 14 residues. The CDR3: CAIRRDDGQETQYF. The CDR3 coding sequence is TGTGCCATCAGGCGGGACGACGGCCAAGAGACCCAGTACTTC.